The next 3 T cell receptor beta chains were all read from a single sample in a study of blood T cells in healthy people across ages. A second PCR, run for about 7 to 11 cycles, used a sample-barcoded 5' primer plus a J-beta primer mix. TCRdb reprocessed the 5' RACE reads via MiXCR and lists one record per CDR3 protein. This repertoire shows roughly 500,000 distinct CDR3 sequences, 24% found once; its top ten account for just over 8.5%. These data were also reused for a study on T cells of mothers and their children.

The sample taken for sequencing was blood. All receptors derive from a boy younger than 18 in good health.

The V gene is TRBV12-3 or TRBV12-4, the J gene TRBJ1-5; D not resolved. The CDR3 is made up of 13 amino acids. Trimming left V 6 bases short and J 7 bases short, with 13 bases between. The CDR3 DNA reads as TGTGCCAGCAGCCGCGGGGATGCCCAGCCCCAGCATTTT. It specifies CASSRGDAQPQHF.

This clonotype turned up a few times. V is TRBV20-1 and J is TRBJ2-1; D not resolved. The CDR3 consists of 14 residues. Deletions cut 2 bases from V and 6 bases from J, with 14 bases between. Germline CDR1 is DFQATT and CDR2 is SNEGSKA (reference sequence). As DNA, the CDR3 is TGCAGTGCTAGAACGCCCATCGTGGGCAATGAGCAGTTCTTC. This gives the protein CSARTPIVGNEQFF.

This clonotype was counted between two and nine times. CDR3 coding DNA: TGTGCCAGCAGCTTAGTCGGGCATTTCTCTAACTATGGCTACACCTTC. It is translated as CASSLVGHFSNYGYTF. This chain links TRBV7-9 with TRBJ1-2, with D hard to call. CDR3 length: 16 amino acids. V shed 1 base and J shed 0 bases, with 12 bases lying between them. The germline V gene has CDR1 SEHNR and CDR2 FQNEAQ (reference sequence).